This TCR beta chain is drawn from a study of long-term antiretroviral therapy in people with HIV. Each participant with HIV received care in the United States. The trim removed 4 bases at V and 2 bases at J, leaving 7 bases unmatched. CDR3 length: 16 residues. Per the germline V gene, CDR1 is LNHDA and CDR2 is SQIVND (reference sequence). Run at survey level, the immunoSEQ assay was version v3.0. Measured with immunoSEQ multiplex PCR; TCRdb has only the in-frame clones, and not every one. This table has 25,000 to 30,000 clones, approximately 78% appearing once. This sample comprised unsorted PBMCs, obtained 3 years after starting antiretroviral therapy. The clonotype was recovered from a middle-aged man with HIV. This rearrangement joins TRBV19 to TRBJ2-7, with 11 bases fitting TRBD2. CDR3 amino acids: CASSTLTSGGTYEQYF. CDR3 bases: TGTGCCAGTAGTACCCTAACTAGCGGGGGTACCTACGAGCAGTACTTC.